This T cell receptor (beta chain) was captured in a study of T cells in Graves' hyperthyroidism and ophthalmopathy. Using more than 7.5 ml of fresh peripheral blood, PBMCs were prepared. CDR3 length: 13 amino acids. Looked up from germline, CDR1 is SNHLY and CDR2 is FYNNEI. The V and J ends lost 9 bases and 2 bases respectively, with 14 bases between them. Overall study results and limits: In validation, the model predicted ophthalmopathy. These predictions came a median roughly 6.5 months before onset. Most thyroid clonotypes that were expanded above 0.001 also turned up in blood.

The CDR3 regions of TCR beta were amplified from RNA transcripts. HTBI primers were employed in a first-round RT-PCR of the TCR CDR3. TCRdb re-analysed the multiplex PCR reads in MiXCR, keeping a single row per CDR3 protein. Of some 690,000 distinct CDR3 sequences detected, approximately 15% appear once; the ten largest clones hold roughly a sixth. A remark on this clonotype: The antigen is unknown.

This rearrangement joins TRBV2 to TRBJ2-7, with D possibly being TRBD1 (6 bases). This TCR was recovered from a man over 45 with Graves' hyperthyroidism. Sequenced: blood. CDR3 protein: CASALGGPYEQYF. The CDR3 DNA sequence: TGTGCCAGTGCTCTTGGGGGCCCCTACGAGCAGTACTTC.